The entry below describes one TCR beta chain. Its antigen is as yet unknown. In preparing the TRB cDNA libraries, 5' RACE with UMI labels was used. TCRdb re-called the 5' RACE reads, yielding one record per CDR3 amino acid sequence without DNA. The sample holds 38,000 or so distinct CDR3 sequences. The data belong to a study of CXCR3-negative and CXCR3-positive naive CD8 T cells. The CDR3 extends over 15 amino acids. Germline assignment: CDR1 SQVTM and CDR2 ANQGSEA. Points from the study as a whole: In naive cells, CXCR3-negative and CXCR3-positive subsets had similar TRBV-TRBJ usage; memory cells differed.

The chain joins TRBV29-1 to TRBJ2-5; lacking DNA, the TRBD1 call made by TCRdb goes unchecked. The source is a human donor in good health. Some clones in this sample may be carry-over from other donors' samples. Sequencing was carried out using memory CD8+ T cells from blood. CDR3 amino acids: CSVPHRGGGLETQYF.